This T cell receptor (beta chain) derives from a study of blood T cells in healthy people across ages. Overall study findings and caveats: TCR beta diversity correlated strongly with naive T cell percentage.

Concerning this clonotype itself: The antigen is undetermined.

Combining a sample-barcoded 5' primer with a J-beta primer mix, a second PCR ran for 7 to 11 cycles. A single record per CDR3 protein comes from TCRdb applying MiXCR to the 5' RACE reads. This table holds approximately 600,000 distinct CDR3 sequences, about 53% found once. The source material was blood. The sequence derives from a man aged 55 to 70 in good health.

In nucleotides, the CDR3 is TGTGCCAGCAGCGTAGTAGGAGGGGTCGACAATGAGCAGTTCTTC. It is translated as CASSVVGGVDNEQFF. The chain combines TRBV9 with TRBJ2-1; D possibly corresponds to TRBD2 (6 bases). The germline gives CDR1 SGDLS, CDR2 YYNGEE. Trimming stripped 0 bases from V and 5 bases from J, with 12 bases between. CDR3 length: 15 residues. Full variable domain (missing parts from reference TRBV9 and TRBJ2-1): DSGVTQTPKHLITATGQRVTLRCSPRSGDLSVYWYQQSLDQGLQFLIQYYNGEERAKGNILERFSAQQFPDLHSELNLSSLELGDSALYFCASSVVGGVDNEQFFGPGTRLTVL.